This TCR beta chain comes out of a study of T cells in Graves' hyperthyroidism and ophthalmopathy. Overall study: Specimen type is peripheral blood, collected at initial diagnosis prior to any treatment.

From germline, CDR1 is LNHNV and CDR2 YYDKDF (reference sequence). J lost 5 bases, V lost 1 base, and 2 bases had no gene match. The CDR3 is made up of 15 amino acids. This clonotype was seen a handful of times. RNA transcripts gave rise to amplified TCR beta CDR3 regions. TCR CDR3 regions were first amplified by RT-PCR with HTBI primers. MiXCR, run by TCRdb on the multiplex PCR reads, gives a single entry per CDR3 protein. The table includes approximately 370,000 distinct CDR3 sequences, 17% detected once. The chain has TRBV15 and TRBJ2-1; 10 nucleotides match TRBD1. The receptor comes from a woman aged 25-40 years with Graves' hyperthyroidism that later progressed to Graves' ophthalmopathy. Sequenced: blood. The CDR3 protein is CATSRGQGANNEQFF. In DNA form, the CDR3 reads TGTGCCACCAGCAGAGGACAGGGGGCTAACAATGAGCAGTTCTTC.